This section outlines one T cell receptor beta chain sequence together with its context. Its specificity is not known. The data stem from a study of cytotoxic CD8 clonotypes in ibrutinib-treated CLL. In the study overall: Collecting the response samples happened after a median 12 months of treatment, with a range of 6 to 36. Productive templates averaged about 250,000 per sample, and productive rearrangements around 97,000. Findings of the study overall: Baseline values of clonality outstripped age-matched healthy donors and followed circulating CD8+ T-cell counts.

Germline assignment: CDR1 KGHSH and CDR2 LQKENI. V shed 4 bases, J shed 0 bases, and the junction held 5 bases outside the gene matches. The CDR3 is made up of 15 amino acids. The protocol was immunoSEQ multiplex PCR, while the TCRdb copy is restricted to in-frame clones and leaves out a portion. The sample has roughly 51,000 clones; 53% are singletons. The TCR was taken from a human donor with chronic lymphocytic leukemia. The chain employs TRBV18 and TRBJ1-1, with 7 bases aligning to TRBD1. Sequenced material: PBMCs, taken after 12 months of ibrutinib treatment. DNA for the CDR3: TGTGCCAGCTCACAACGGGACAGCTTGAACACTGAAGCTTTCTTT. Translation: CASSQRDSLNTEAFF.